The 2 T cell receptor beta chains below were found in one sample sequenced in a study of shared clonotypes between healthy human individuals. This table comes from immunoSEQ multiplex PCR, and its TCRdb copy is limited to in-frame clones, with some not included. The sample shows approximately 2,000,000 clones, about nine tenths of them seen only once. Sequences were obtained from naive CD4+ T cells from PBMCs. Subset of the sample: CD45RA+ positively selected. All receptors derive from a man aged 18 to 29 in good health. Some clones in this sample may be carry-over from other donors' samples.

The chain recombines TRBV29-1 with TRBJ2-7, with D unclear. Germline values: CDR1 SQVTM, CDR2 ANQGSEA. V lost 4 bases, J lost 6 bases, and 16 bases lay in between. The CDR3 consists of 13 residues. In DNA form, the CDR3 reads TGCAGCGTTGTCGCACCCCCGTTGGGCGAGCAGTACTTC. Translation: CSVVAPPLGEQYF.

The V and J genes are TRBV6-1 and TRBJ2-1; D unclear. Germline lookup yields CDR1 MNHNS and CDR2 SASEGT. CDR3 length: 14 amino acids. Trimming cost V 8 bases and J 0 bases, with 11 bases left between them. The CDR3: CASGGSRSYNEQFF. The CDR3 DNA reads as TGTGCCAGCGGCGGCAGCCGCTCCTACAATGAGCAGTTCTTC.